The entry that follows covers one TCR beta chain sequence. Using immunoSEQ multiplex PCR, the repertoire was profiled, and TCRdb retains in-frame clones only, with some absent. The table has tens of thousands of clones, approximately 91% seen once. Time point indicated: newly diagnosed, previously untreated cHL patient sample. The data are from a study of PD-1 blockade in classical Hodgkin lymphoma. Germline V gives CDR1 SGHDT, CDR2 YYEEEE. There are 14 residues in the CDR3. V gave up 4 bases and J gave up 10 bases, with 18 bases separating them. J is TRBJ2-1 and V is TRBV5-6, with D possibly being TRBD1 (6 bases). The source of this sequence is a human donor with classical Hodgkin lymphoma. Sequenced sample: peripheral blood mononuclear cells (PBMCs). The CDR3 protein is CASSRTEALWEQFF. CDR3 in DNA: TGTGCCAGCAGCAGGACAGAGGCCCTCTGGGAGCAGTTCTTC.